This entry concerns a single T cell receptor beta chain. Antigen: not known. Here immunoSEQ multiplex PCR was the method, and the copy in TCRdb shows in-frame clones only, minus some. The sample carries about 36,000 clones, around three quarters recorded once. Per germline, CDR1 SNHLY and CDR2 FYNNEI. This CDR3 is built from 16 residues. V lost 8 bases, J lost 1 base, and 18 bases lay in between. These data originate in a study of OX40 agonist ivuxolimab in advanced cancers. Regarding the study as a whole: Low levels of normalized T-cell clonal expansion also appeared in some nonresponders. In general, CD8+ T cells held more expanded clones than CD4+ did, on average. Clonal expansion was seen in CD4+ and CD8+ blood T cells by week 6 at 0.1 to 3.0 mg/kg.

This TCR was sampled from an adult with an advanced solid tumor such as melanoma, head and neck, liver or kidney cancer. This sample comprised CD4+ or CD8+ T cells sorted from blood, obtained in a trial of the OX40 agonist ivuxolimab. This chain joins TRBV2 and TRBJ2-1; D might be TRBD1 (6 bases). The CDR3 DNA is TGTGCCAGCTCCCTCGTGGGCAGGGGATCCTACAATGAGCAGTTCTTC. Translating gives CASSLVGRGSYNEQFF.